This T cell receptor (beta chain) was identified during a study of cytomegalovirus exposure and HLA in healthy donors. Notes on the study in general: Among the CMV-associated chains, three were confirmed in vitro as specific for CMV antigens. Reported findings show TCR beta sequences accurately forecast HLA-A and HLA-B alleles in most subjects.

The PCR had 60 Vbeta and 13 Jbeta primers. Libraries were prepared by immunoSEQ multiplex PCR; TCRdb keeps only in-frame clonotypes and omits some of them. Altogether more than 95,000 clones are present, over 9.5% being singletons, with the ten largest covering 4.6%. V shed 0 bases, J shed 2 bases, and the junction held 4 bases outside the gene matches. Germline V gives CDR1 SGHNT, CDR2 YYREEE (reference sequence). The CDR3 covers 17 residues. With respect to this clone: Its antigen is undetermined.

The sample comprised PBMCs. This clonotype originated in a woman aged 18 to 35 in good health and CMV-seropositive. The chain is built from TRBV5-4 and TRBJ2-6; TRBD1 agrees at 8 bases. The chain's CDR3 is CASSLADRVTGANVLTF. CDR3 bases: TGTGCCAGCAGCTTGGCGGACAGGGTAACTGGGGCCAACGTCCTGACTTTC.